These 17 T cell receptor beta chains share one sample of origin, sequenced in a study of blood T cell repertoires in COVID-19. Libraries were prepared by immunoSEQ multiplex PCR; TCRdb keeps only in-frame clonotypes and omits some of them. Among fewer than 200,000 clones, 88% were seen once, and the ten largest hold roughly 9%. The sequenced sample was PBMCs or T cells enriched from blood (not recorded which). Receptors originate from a woman younger than 35 who had recovered from COVID-19.

V gene TRBV27 combines with J gene TRBJ1-2, with D possibly TRBD1 on 5 matching bases. CDR1 and CDR2 (germline): MNHEY, SMNVEV (reference sequence). The CDR3 extends over 16 amino acids. With 7 bases removed from V and 5 bases from J, the gap between germline ends came to 23 bases. This chain's CDR3 is CASTTLGEGPLYGYTF. The CDR3 coding sequence is TGTGCCAGCACCACCCTCGGGGAGGGGCCCTTATATGGCTACACCTTC.

The chain couples TRBV11-2 to TRBJ2-1, with 9 bases that match TRBD2. The V segment lost 1 base and the J segment 5 bases; nucleotides outside the gene matches: 6. The CDR3 contains 16 residues. From germline, CDR1 is SGHAT and CDR2 FQNNGV. As DNA, the CDR3 is TGTGCCAGCAGCTTAGTGGCTAGCGGGGCACACAATGAGCAGTTCTTC. Translation gives CASSLVASGAHNEQFF.

The J gene is TRBJ1-4, the V gene TRBV4-3; a weak D match, TRBD1 (6 bases). The CDR3 totals 18 residues. V lost 1 base to trimming and J lost 3 bases, with 18 bases between them. Germline values: CDR1 LGHNA, CDR2 YSLEER. The DNA for the CDR3 is TGCGCCAGCAGCCAAGGGTTGGGGACAAATGCGGCTAATGAAAAACTGTTTTTT. Translated: CASSQGLGTNAANEKLFF.

This chain uses TRBV27 with TRBJ1-2; 7 nucleotides line up with TRBD1. Germline V gene data show CDR1 as MNHEY and CDR2 as SMNVEV (reference sequence). The junction had 3 bases not matched to a gene; V was cut back by 9 bases and J by 2 bases. The CDR3 extends over 12 amino acids. CDR3 coding DNA: TGTGCCAGTTACAGGGGAAACTATGGCTACACCTTC. This codes for CASYRGNYGYTF.

The V call is TRBV19, the J call TRBJ1-5, with a possible D match to TRBD1 (6 bases). Germline-derived CDR1 and CDR2 are LNHDA and SQIVND (reference sequence). The CDR3 contains 16 residues. V was shortened by 4 bases and J by 1 base, with 14 bases between the two germline ends. The CDR3 reads CASSTETGRSNQPQHF. The DNA of the CDR3 is TGTGCCAGTAGTACCGAGACAGGTCGAAGCAATCAGCCCCAGCATTTT.

This clone was seen once. This rearrangement joins TRBV5-6 to TRBJ1-6, with 8 bases aligning to TRBD1. The CDR3 is 15 amino acids. The ends lost 4 bases at V and 9 bases at J; junction bases unmatched: 9. The germline V gene has CDR1 SGHDT and CDR2 YYEEEE. The CDR3: CASSGWTGQGSPLHF. The CDR3 nucleotides read TGTGCCAGCAGCGGTTGGACAGGGCAAGGTTCACCCCTCCACTTT.

The rearrangement joins TRBV14 to TRBJ2-7; TRBD1 agrees at 8 bases. Germline V CDR1 and CDR2: SGHDN, FVKESK. This CDR3 is built from 16 residues. After removal of 4 bases from V and 2 bases from J, the junction contained 10 bases not matched to a gene. CDR3 DNA sequence: TGTGCCAGCAGCCCCCTAGGGACAGGCTCGACCTACGAGCAGTACTTC. This encodes CASSPLGTGSTYEQYF.

This chain connects TRBV28 to TRBJ2-7, with 7 bases matching TRBD1. CDR1 is MDHEN and CDR2 is SYDVKM in the germline V gene. The CDR3 spans 13 residues. With V trimmed by 3 bases and J by 2 bases, 1 base remained unmatched. CDR3 sequence (DNA): TGTGCCAGCAGTTTGGGACAGCCCTACGAGCAGTACTTC. Translating it yields CASSLGQPYEQYF.

V usage is TRBV2 and J usage is TRBJ2-5; 11 bases match TRBD2. V gave up 6 bases and J gave up 5 bases; unmatched junction bases: 8. There are 15 residues in the CDR3. CDR1 is SNHLY, CDR2 FYNNEI, per germline. CDR3 protein: CASRAPGLAEETQYF. Written as DNA, the CDR3 is TGTGCCAGCAGGGCACCGGGACTAGCGGAGGAGACCCAGTACTTC.

The rearrangement joins TRBV18 to TRBJ1-6, with 7 bases lining up with TRBD1. Germline V gene lookup returns CDR1 KGHSH and CDR2 LQKENI. The CDR3 runs to 15 residues. V gave up 6 bases and J gave up 3 bases; unmatched junction bases: 5. CDR3 protein: CASSLGQVYNSPLHF. The CDR3 DNA follows: TGTGCCAGCTCTCTCGGACAGGTCTATAATTCACCCCTCCACTTT.

The genes are TRBV4-2 and TRBJ1-4, with D perhaps matching TRBD1 (6 bases). V lost 0 bases, J lost 2 bases, and 22 bases lay in between. CDR3 size: 20 residues. CDR1 LGHNA and CDR2 YNFKEQ come from the germline V gene. The CDR3 bases are TGTGCCAGCAGCCAAGATTTATTGGCGGGGGCCGTAATTACTAATGAAAAACTGTTTTTT. It encodes CASSQDLLAGAVITNEKLFF.

V and J are TRBV19 and TRBJ2-7; 11 bases line up with TRBD2. The CDR3 runs to 16 residues. V shed 4 bases and J 2 bases; nucleotides not matched to a gene: 7. Germline V lookup: CDR1 LNHDA, CDR2 SQIVND (reference sequence). The CDR3 DNA sequence: TGTGCCAGTAGTAGATCCGGGACTAGCGGTACCTACGAGCAGTACTTC. Encoded protein: CASSRSGTSGTYEQYF. Based on the CDR3 plus reference TRBV19 and TRBJ2-7, the full variable domain is DGGITQSPKYLFRKEGQNVTLSCEQNLNHDAMYWYRQDPGQGLRLIYYSQIVNDFQKGDIAEGYSVSREKKESFPLTVTSAQKNPTAFYLCASSRSGTSGTYEQYFGPGTRLTVT.

J is TRBJ1-2 and V is TRBV28; D is unclear. Germline V CDR1 and CDR2: MDHEN, SYDVKM. CDR3 length: 13 residues. V dropped 2 bases and J dropped 8 bases, with 12 bases sitting between them. This chain's CDR3 is CASSLRRAVGYTF. CDR3 nucleotide sequence: TGTGCCAGCAGTTTAAGGAGGGCTGTGGGCTACACCTTC.

The V call is TRBV9, the J call TRBJ1-3; D uncertain. The CDR3 is made up of 15 amino acids. Germline V gene data show CDR1 as SGDLS and CDR2 as YYNGEE. Deletions cut 1 base from V and 3 bases from J, with 11 bases between. CDR3 residues: CASSVSPGNGNTIYF. The CDR3 DNA reads TGTGCCAGCAGCGTATCCCCGGGTAATGGAAACACCATATATTTT.

This chain joins TRBV28 and TRBJ2-3, with 8 positions matching TRBD2. V gave up 5 bases and J gave up 5 bases; unmatched junction bases: 3. The CDR3 totals 13 residues. The germline gives CDR1 MDHEN, CDR2 SYDVKM. The CDR3 sequence is CASSTGGIDTQYF. CDR3 DNA sequence: TGTGCCAGCAGTACGGGAGGGATAGATACGCAGTATTTT.

V and J are TRBV7-9 and TRBJ1-2, with 7 bases that match TRBD1. The CDR3 loop spans 14 amino acids. Germline CDR1 reads SEHNR; CDR2 reads FQNEAQ (reference sequence). J was trimmed by 4 bases and V by 5 bases; bases with no gene match: 7. The CDR3 region has the DNA TGTGCCAGCAGCCAAGGGGGCGCGGGCTATGGCTACACCTTC. Residues: CASSQGGAGYGYTF. The full variable domain, rest sourced from reference TRBV7-9 and TRBJ1-2, is DTGVSQNPRHKITKRGQNVTFRCDPISEHNRLYWYRQTLGQGPEFLTYFQNEAQLEKSRLLSDRFSAERPKGSFSTLEIQRTEQGDSAMYLCASSQGGAGYGYTFGSGTRLTVV.

The table lists this clone with a few counts. The J gene is TRBJ1-4, the V gene TRBV28; 8 bases line up with TRBD1. V lost 8 bases, J lost 4 bases, and 15 bases stayed unmatched. CDR3 length: 17 amino acids. Germline V gene data show CDR1 as MDHEN and CDR2 as SYDVKM. The CDR3 spells CASGSTGAVSDNEKLFF. Written as DNA, the CDR3 is TGTGCCAGCGGATCGACAGGGGCGGTTTCTGATAATGAAAAACTGTTTTTT.